These 28 T cell receptor beta chains originate from one sample sequenced in a study of T cell changes during pregnancy in multiple sclerosis. Repertoires were generated with immunoSEQ multiplex PCR, while TCRdb's copy carries only in-frame clones and drops some. The sample consists of over 45,000 clones, 75% to 95% of them appearing once. This specimen was CD8+ T cells from peripheral blood mononuclear cells, taken after pregnancy. These receptors all come from a female donor with multiple sclerosis, enrolled in a pregnancy study.

By sample share, this clone is medium-sized. V gene TRBV13 combines with J gene TRBJ2-7; TRBD1 might be the D (6 bases). Germline V gene lookup returns CDR1 PRHDT and CDR2 FYEKMQ (reference sequence). V was trimmed by 5 bases and J by 2 bases, leaving 13 bases between them. This CDR3 comprises 14 residues. The CDR3 nucleotides read TGTGCCAGCAGCAAGCAACAGGGCACCTACGAGCAGTACTTC. Protein product: CASSKQQGTYEQYF. Full variable domain (outside the CDR3, taken from reference TRBV13 and TRBJ2-7): AAGVIQSPRHLIKEKRETATLKCYPIPRHDTVYWYQQGPGQDPQFLISFYEKMQSDKGSIPDRFSAQQFSDYHSELNMSSLELGDSALYFCASSKQQGTYEQYFGPGTRLTVT.

This clone is medium-sized (0.01 to 0.1%) in the sample. The chain is built from TRBV6-1 and TRBJ2-7, with TRBD1 matching over 7 bases. The CDR3 is 15 amino acids. Germline V gene sequence: CDR1 MNHNS, CDR2 SASEGT. The ends lost 2 bases at V and 1 base at J; junction bases unmatched: 5. The CDR3 DNA sequence: TGTGCCAGCAGTGAACTAGGGGACAGTTCCTACGAGCAGTACTTC. Translation gives CASSELGDSSYEQYF.

The CDR3 DNA follows: TGTGCCAGCAGTTACGGCCTCTACGAGCAGTACTTC. Amino acids: CASSYGLYEQYF. The chain is built from TRBV6-6 and TRBJ2-7; D gene uncertain. CDR1 and CDR2 (germline): MNHNY, SVGAGI (reference sequence). The V and J ends lost 2 bases and 3 bases respectively, with 5 bases between them. The CDR3 spans 12 residues.

This clone was recorded only once. This chain joins TRBV19 and TRBJ1-5; unclear D gene. This CDR3 has 15 residues. Germline assignment: CDR1 LNHDA and CDR2 SQIVND (reference sequence). V lost 3 bases, J lost 1 base, and 10 bases lay in between. The CDR3 spells CASSMGSLSNQPQHF. CDR3 bases: TGTGCCAGTAGTATGGGCAGCTTAAGCAATCAGCCCCAGCATTTT.

The chain links TRBV5-1 to TRBJ2-7; TRBD1 agrees at 11 bases. Germline CDR1 SGHRS, CDR2 YFSETQ. The CDR3 length is 16 residues. The V segment lost 3 bases and the J segment 2 bases; nucleotides outside the gene matches: 7. The chain's CDR3 is CASSYTGTGGTYEQYF. In DNA form, the CDR3 reads TGCGCCAGCAGCTACACCGGGACAGGGGGTACCTACGAGCAGTACTTC. The whole variable domain, remainder taken from reference TRBV5-1 and TRBJ2-7, is KAGVTQTPRYLIKTRGQQVTLSCSPISGHRSVSWYQQTPGQGLQFLFEYFSETQRNKGNFPGRFSGRQFSNSRSEMNVSTLELGDSALYLCASSYTGTGGTYEQYFGPGTRLTVT.

V is TRBV6-4 and J is TRBJ2-7; 7 nucleotides match TRBD1. V was clipped by 6 bases and J by 4 bases; unmatched bases: 9. The CDR3 is 14 residues long. Germline V gene sequence: CDR1 MRHNA, CDR2 SNTAGT. This chain's CDR3 is CASSASGTDYEQYF. CDR3 sequence (DNA): TGTGCCAGCAGCGCCTCTGGGACAGATTACGAGCAGTACTTC.

The chain links TRBV5-6 to TRBJ1-5; tentatively, D is TRBD1 (6 bases). The CDR3 has 14 residues. The ends were cut back, 4 bases at V and 3 bases at J, with 11 bases in the middle. Germline V gives CDR1 SGHDT, CDR2 YYEEEE. In nucleotides, the CDR3 is TGTGCCAGCAGCACAGGACAGCACAATCAGCCCCAGCATTTT. It translates to CASSTGQHNQPQHF. Supplemented by reference TRBV5-6 and TRBJ1-5, the full variable domain reads DAGVTQSPTHLIKTRGQQVTLRCSPKSGHDTVSWYQQALGQGPQFIFQYYEEEERQRGNFPDRFSGHQFPNYSSELNVNALLLGDSALYLCASSTGQHNQPQHFGDGTRLSIL.

The rearrangement joins TRBV18 to TRBJ2-3; D is perhaps TRBD1 (5 bases). The CDR3 runs to 15 residues. V shed 6 bases and J shed 2 bases, with 15 bases lying between them. Germline V gene sequence: CDR1 KGHSH, CDR2 LQKENI. DNA for the CDR3: TGTGCCAGCTCCCGATCTAGTGGGGCCACAGATACGCAGTATTTT. The encoded protein is CASSRSSGATDTQYF.

V gene TRBV4-3 combines with J gene TRBJ1-1, with D perhaps TRBD1 (6 bases). Germline V gene data show CDR1 as LGHNA and CDR2 as YSLEER. CDR3 length: 16 residues. Trimming took off 0 bases at V and 0 bases at J, with 11 bases between the two ends. The CDR3 sequence is CASSQDADSLNTEAFF. The CDR3 coding sequence is TGCGCCAGCAGCCAAGATGCGGACAGTTTGAACACTGAAGCTTTCTTT.

The CDR3: CAWSNNRQTQYF. The DNA of the CDR3 is TGTGCCTGGTCAAACAACCGTCAGACCCAGTACTTC. The chain uses TRBV30 and TRBJ2-5; D gene ambiguous. The CDR3 loop spans 12 amino acids. Germline V lookup: CDR1 GTSNPN, CDR2 SVGIG (reference sequence). V gave up 5 bases and J gave up 6 bases, with 13 bases separating them.

This chain joins TRBV14 and TRBJ2-3, with D perhaps TRBD2 (5 bases). Germline V gives CDR1 SGHDN, CDR2 FVKESK. Trimming left V 1 base short and J 0 bases short, with 11 bases between. The CDR3 runs 16 residues. CDR3 loop: CASSQAKEDSTDTQYF. Here the CDR3 DNA reads TGTGCCAGCAGCCAAGCAAAGGAGGATAGCACAGATACGCAGTATTTT.

The chain recombines TRBV19 with TRBJ1-3; no firm D call. V gave up 4 bases and J gave up 2 bases, with 24 bases separating them. This CDR3 region has 19 residues. Germline values: CDR1 LNHDA, CDR2 SQIVND (reference sequence). DNA for the CDR3: TGTGCCAGTAGTAAATCGCTGTACCCAGACCCTCTAGCTGGAAACACCATATATTTT. Amino acid sequence: CASSKSLYPDPLAGNTIYF.

This sequence joins TRBV5-1 and TRBJ2-7, with 7 bases lining up with TRBD1. The germline gives CDR1 SGHRS, CDR2 YFSETQ. The CDR3 spans 14 residues. The V segment lost 0 bases and the J segment 5 bases; nucleotides outside the gene matches: 5. The CDR3 here is CASSLGQGDHEQYF. The CDR3 DNA reads TGCGCCAGCAGCTTGGGGCAGGGGGACCACGAGCAGTACTTC.

This chain joins TRBV19 and TRBJ1-3, with 7 bases identical to TRBD1. The CDR3 runs to 14 residues. Germline-derived CDR1 and CDR2 are LNHDA and SQIVND (reference sequence). The V segment lost 6 bases and the J segment 1 base; nucleotides outside the gene matches: 3. For the CDR3, the DNA is TGTGCCAGTAGCCTACAGGGGTCTGGAAACACCATATATTTT. Protein product: CASSLQGSGNTIYF.

V usage is TRBV7-9 and J usage is TRBJ2-7; 8 positions match TRBD2. The V gene's germline CDR1 is SEHNR and CDR2 FQNEAQ (reference sequence). Losses at the gene ends were 5 bases for V and 4 bases for J; bases not matched to a gene: 10. CDR3 length equals 15 residues. The CDR3 bases are TGTGCCAGCAGCCCGGGGGGGACAAAACAATACGAGCAGTACTTC. Translation gives CASSPGGTKQYEQYF.

V and J are TRBV5-5 and TRBJ2-3, with 7 bases aligning to TRBD2. The CDR3 covers 15 residues. CDR1 and CDR2 (germline): SGHKS, YYEKEE (reference sequence). J lost 0 bases, V lost 3 bases, and 4 bases had no gene match. The CDR3 sequence is CASSYTGLSTDTQYF. The CDR3 DNA is TGTGCCAGCAGCTACACGGGACTAAGCACAGATACGCAGTATTTT.

As regards this clone: Other DNA sequences in this sample translate to the same CDR3. This chain connects TRBV19 to TRBJ1-1; D possibly corresponds to TRBD1 (5 bases). Germline V gives CDR1 LNHDA, CDR2 SQIVND (reference sequence). The CDR3 is made up of 13 amino acids. V was clipped by 3 bases and J by 1 base, with 6 bases between them. The DNA for the CDR3 is TGTGCCAGTAGTATGGGGCCGAACACTGAAGCTTTCTTT. Translated, it gives CASSMGPNTEAFF.

This clone was seen only a few times. This rearrangement joins TRBV9 to TRBJ1-1; D ambiguous. Germline loops: CDR1 SGDLS, CDR2 YYNGEE. Trimming cost V 3 bases and J 3 bases, with 12 bases left between them. The CDR3 totals 14 residues. CDR3 coding DNA: TGTGCCAGCAGCGCCTACCAACGGGACACTGAAGCTTTCTTT. Translation gives CASSAYQRDTEAFF.

This chain links TRBV2 with TRBJ2-3; 8 bases line up with TRBD1. Unmatched junction bases numbered 9, after V lost 5 bases and J lost 5 bases. In germline, CDR1 is SNHLY, CDR2 FYNNEI. The CDR3 has 15 residues. In DNA, the CDR3 is TGTGCCAGCAGTCCCGGACAGGGAACCAGAGATACGCAGTATTTT. It specifies CASSPGQGTRDTQYF.

V usage is TRBV6-1 and J usage is TRBJ1-4; no firm D call. Deletions cut 0 bases from V and 6 bases from J, with 11 bases between. CDR3 length: 15 residues. The germline V gene has CDR1 MNHNS and CDR2 SASEGT. Written as DNA, the CDR3 is TGTGCCAGCAGTGAAGCGGAGGGCTCCGATGAAAAACTGTTTTTT. It translates to CASSEAEGSDEKLFF.

In its sample, this clone was seen once. The chain recombines TRBV5-1 with TRBJ2-5, with TRBD1 matching 9 bases. The CDR3 is 15 amino acids. Germline V gene sequence: CDR1 SGHRS, CDR2 YFSETQ. J lost 4 bases, V lost 4 bases, and 8 bases had no gene match. This chain's CDR3 is CASSITGTGLETQYF. The DNA for the CDR3 is TGCGCCAGCAGCATTACTGGGACAGGGCTAGAGACCCAGTACTTC.

The rearrangement uses TRBV5-1 and TRBJ2-6; 7 bases line up with TRBD2. Germline V gene lookup returns CDR1 SGHRS and CDR2 YFSETQ. This CDR3 is built from 17 residues. The V segment lost 4 bases and the J segment 2 bases; nucleotides outside the gene matches: 9. This CDR3 is CASSPGPGGTGANVLTF. The CDR3 bases are TGCGCCAGCAGCCCGGGACCGGGGGGAACTGGGGCCAACGTCCTGACTTTC.

The genes are TRBV10-2 and TRBJ2-7; 7 bases line up with TRBD1. The trim removed 5 bases at V and 5 bases at J, leaving 9 bases unmatched. This CDR3 region has 14 residues. Germline V gene lookup returns CDR1 WSHSY and CDR2 SAAADI. CDR3 in amino acids: CASSPDRVRDEQYF. The DNA of the CDR3 is TGCGCCAGCAGTCCCGACAGGGTAAGAGACGAGCAGTACTTC.

The sample holds one count of this clone. The chain links TRBV30 to TRBJ2-3, with 9 nucleotides matching TRBD2. The trim removed 0 bases at V and 7 bases at J, leaving 8 bases unmatched. Germline CDR1 is GTSNPN and CDR2 is SVGIG (reference sequence). There are 15 residues in the CDR3. CDR3 DNA: TGTGCCTGGAGTGTGGCTAGCGGGGACTGGAATACGCAGTATTTT. As protein: CAWSVASGDWNTQYF.

V usage is TRBV29-1 and J usage is TRBJ2-7; D may be TRBD2 (5 bases). Germline V gene data show CDR1 as SQVTM and CDR2 as ANQGSEA. V lost 2 bases to trimming and J lost 0 bases, with 14 bases between them. The CDR3 spans 15 residues. CDR3: CSVEFGEWPSYEQYF. The CDR3 DNA reads TGCAGCGTTGAATTTGGGGAGTGGCCCTCCTACGAGCAGTACTTC.

The chain carries TRBV7-6 and TRBJ2-3; 12 positions match TRBD2. This CDR3 spans 18 amino acids. Germline values: CDR1 SGHVS, CDR2 FNYEAQ. Losses at the gene ends were 4 bases for V and 2 bases for J; bases not matched to a gene: 10. The CDR3 DNA is TGTGCCAGCAGCTCGCTCTTAACTAGCGGGGGGCCCACAGATACGCAGTATTTT. Protein: CASSSLLTSGGPTDTQYF.

The J gene is TRBJ1-2, the V gene TRBV5-5; D is perhaps TRBD1 (5 bases). Germline values: CDR1 SGHKS, CDR2 YYEKEE (reference sequence). CDR3 size: 16 residues. V was shortened by 1 base and J by 7 bases, with 20 bases between the two germline ends. The CDR3: CASSLKVGVEYGGYTF. The CDR3 bases are TGTGCCAGCAGCTTGAAGGTAGGGGTGGAGTATGGTGGCTACACCTTC.

The chain couples TRBV6-4 to TRBJ2-2; D perhaps matches TRBD1 (5 bases). The CDR3 is 15 amino acids. CDR1 is MRHNA, CDR2 SNTAGT, per germline. The V gene lost 6 bases and the J gene lost 1 base, with 12 bases spanning the gap. CDR3: CASSAVGQNTGELFF. DNA for the CDR3: TGTGCCAGCAGCGCAGTAGGACAGAACACCGGGGAGCTGTTTTTT.